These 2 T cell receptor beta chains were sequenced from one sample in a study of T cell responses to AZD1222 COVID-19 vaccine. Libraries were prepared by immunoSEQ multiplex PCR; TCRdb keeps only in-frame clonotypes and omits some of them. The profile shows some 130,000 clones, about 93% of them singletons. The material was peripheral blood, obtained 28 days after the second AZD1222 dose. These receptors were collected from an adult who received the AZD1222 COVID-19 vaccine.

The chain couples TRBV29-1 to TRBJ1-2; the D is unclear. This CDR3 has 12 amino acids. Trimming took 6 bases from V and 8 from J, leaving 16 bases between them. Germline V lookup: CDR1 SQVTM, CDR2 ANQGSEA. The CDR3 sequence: CSVLTVGRGYTF. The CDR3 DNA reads TGCAGCGTCCTCACGGTAGGGCGAGGCTACACCTTC.

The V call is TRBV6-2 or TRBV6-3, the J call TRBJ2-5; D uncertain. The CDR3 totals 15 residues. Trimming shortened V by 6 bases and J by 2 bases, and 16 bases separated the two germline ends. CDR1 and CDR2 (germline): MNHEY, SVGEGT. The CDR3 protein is CASSNNRRPQETQYF. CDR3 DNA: TGTGCCAGCAGCAATAACCGACGACCACAAGAGACCCAGTACTTC.